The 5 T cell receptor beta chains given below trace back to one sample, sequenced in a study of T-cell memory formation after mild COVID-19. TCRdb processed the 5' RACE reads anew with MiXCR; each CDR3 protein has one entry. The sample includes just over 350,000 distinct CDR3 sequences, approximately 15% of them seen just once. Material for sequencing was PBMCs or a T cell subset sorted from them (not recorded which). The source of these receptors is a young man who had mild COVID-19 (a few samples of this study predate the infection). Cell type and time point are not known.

In DNA, the CDR3 is TGTGCCAGCAGTACAGGGGTTGTGACCCAGTACTTC. Amino acids: CASSTGVVTQYF. The genes are TRBV6-1 and TRBJ2-5, with 7 bases matching TRBD1. Germline values: CDR1 MNHNS, CDR2 SASEGT. Trimming took 5 bases from V and 7 from J; bases not matched to a gene: 4. CDR3 length: 12 residues.

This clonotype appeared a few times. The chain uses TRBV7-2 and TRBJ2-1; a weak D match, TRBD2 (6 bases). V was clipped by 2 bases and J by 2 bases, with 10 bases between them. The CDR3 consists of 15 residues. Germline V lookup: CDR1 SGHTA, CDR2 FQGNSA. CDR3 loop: CASSLKEGPYNEQFF. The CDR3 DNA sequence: TGTGCCAGCAGCTTAAAGGAGGGGCCCTACAATGAGCAGTTCTTC. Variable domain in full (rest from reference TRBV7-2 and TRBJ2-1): GAGVSQSPSNKVTEKGKDVELRCDPISGHTALYWYRQSLGQGLEFLIYFQGNSAPDKSGLPSDRFSAERTGGSVSTLTIQRTQQEDSAVYLCASSLKEGPYNEQFFGPGTRLTVL.

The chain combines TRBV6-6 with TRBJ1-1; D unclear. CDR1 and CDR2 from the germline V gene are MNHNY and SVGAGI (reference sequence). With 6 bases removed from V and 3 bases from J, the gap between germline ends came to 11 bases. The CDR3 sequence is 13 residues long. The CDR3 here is CASSYAVHTEAFF. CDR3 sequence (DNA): TGTGCCAGCAGCTACGCCGTACACACTGAAGCTTTCTTT.

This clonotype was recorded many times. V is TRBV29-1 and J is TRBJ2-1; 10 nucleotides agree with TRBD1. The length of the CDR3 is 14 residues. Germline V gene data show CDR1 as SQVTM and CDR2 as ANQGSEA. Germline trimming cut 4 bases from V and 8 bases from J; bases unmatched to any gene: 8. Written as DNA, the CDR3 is TGCAGCGTTGCGTTGGGGACAGGGGTGGATGAGCAGTTCTTC. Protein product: CSVALGTGVDEQFF.

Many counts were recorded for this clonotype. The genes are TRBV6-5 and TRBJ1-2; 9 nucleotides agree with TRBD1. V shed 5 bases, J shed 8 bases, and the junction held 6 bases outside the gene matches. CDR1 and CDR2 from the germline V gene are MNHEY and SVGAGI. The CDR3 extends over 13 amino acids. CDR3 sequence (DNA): TGTGCCAGCAGTCCGGGACAGGGAAGGGGCTACACCTTC. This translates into CASSPGQGRGYTF.